The 8 T cell receptor beta chains listed next were all sequenced from one sample in a study of blood T cell repertoires in COVID-19. The data were produced by immunoSEQ multiplex PCR, yet TCRdb's version contains in-frame clones alone and is incomplete. The table includes approximately 400,000 clones, 75% to 90% detected once. Sequenced input: PBMCs or T cells enriched from blood (not recorded which). The source is a woman between 45 and 60 years old who had recovered from COVID-19.

The gene calls are TRBV13 and TRBJ1-1, with D unclear. Germline V gene lookup returns CDR1 PRHDT and CDR2 FYEKMQ (reference sequence). V was shortened by 5 bases and J by 0 bases, with 13 bases between the two germline ends. The CDR3 runs 15 residues. The CDR3 reads CASSHPRGLNTEAFF. As DNA, the CDR3 is TGTGCCAGCAGCCACCCCCGAGGGTTGAACACTGAAGCTTTCTTT.

The rearrangement uses TRBV9 and TRBJ1-1; perhaps TRBD1 as D (6 bases). Trimming shortened V by 7 bases and J by 1 base, and 20 bases separated the two germline ends. The CDR3 extends over 16 amino acids. Germline CDR1 SGDLS, CDR2 YYNGEE. In DNA, the CDR3 is TGTGCCAGCTCCGAGCCAGGGCGGGGGGCGAACACTGAAGCTTTCTTT. It yields the protein CASSEPGRGANTEAFF.

The CDR3 loop is CASRQSQANYGYTF. The CDR3 nucleotides read TGTGCCAGCAGACAATCACAGGCTAACTATGGCTACACCTTC. The chain employs TRBV6-5 and TRBJ1-2, with D perhaps TRBD1 (5 bases). CDR1 is MNHEY and CDR2 is SVGAGI in the germline V gene. Trimming removed 6 bases from V and 0 bases from J, with 11 bases in between. This CDR3 has 14 amino acids.

This chain links TRBV7-2 with TRBJ2-3; D is unresolved. Germline CDR1 is SGHTA and CDR2 is FQGNSA. V lost 2 bases, J lost 2 bases, and 17 bases lay in between. This CDR3 spans 17 amino acids. The CDR3, as DNA: TGTGCCAGCAGCTTAAACTCAGGCTCCACTTTCACAGATACGCAGTATTTT. It is translated as CASSLNSGSTFTDTQYF.

This clone was seen a single time. The chain has TRBV6-6 and TRBJ1-2; 7 bases align to TRBD1. The CDR3 has 17 amino acids. CDR1 MNHNY and CDR2 SVGAGI come from the germline V gene (reference sequence). V was clipped by 5 bases and J by 4 bases; unmatched bases: 16. The CDR3 here is CASSPPGLTGRGYGYTF. The CDR3 DNA sequence: TGTGCCAGCAGTCCACCCGGCCTGACAGGGAGAGGCTATGGCTACACCTTC.

This clone was detected only once. The chain joins TRBV11-3 to TRBJ1-1; possible D gene TRBD1, 5 bases. Trimming removed 2 bases at V and 11 bases at J, with 18 bases between. The germline V gene has CDR1 SGHNT and CDR2 YENEEA. The CDR3 contains 14 residues. CDR3 sequence (DNA): TGTGCCAGCAGCTTAAGGGGTCCGGGGGGTGACGCTTTCTTT. Translation: CASSLRGPGGDAFF. Full variable domain (missing parts from reference TRBV11-3 and TRBJ1-1): EAGVVQSPRYKIIEKKQPVAFWCNPISGHNTLYWYLQNLGQGPELLIRYENEEAVDDSQLPKDRFSAERLKGVDSTLKIQPAELGDSAVYLCASSLRGPGGDAFFGQGTRLTVV.

This chain uses TRBV7-2 with TRBJ1-4; D might be TRBD1 (6 bases). The germline gives CDR1 SGHTA, CDR2 FQGNSA. The CDR3 consists of 17 residues. V lost 2 bases and J 0 bases, leaving 13 bases between the germline ends. CDR3 loop: CASSLNGPGATNEKLFF. DNA for the CDR3: TGTGCCAGCAGCTTAAACGGCCCAGGGGCAACTAATGAAAAACTGTTTTTT.

This rearrangement joins TRBV5-1 to TRBJ2-7, with D possibly TRBD1 on 6 matching bases. The CDR3 has 13 amino acids. V lost 4 bases and J lost 5, with 13 bases in between. Germline V lookup: CDR1 SGHRS, CDR2 YFSETQ. CDR3: CASSNPGDNEQYF. CDR3 bases: TGCGCCAGCAGCAATCCAGGGGATAACGAGCAGTACTTC. The entire variable domain, with the rest obtained from reference TRBV5-1 and TRBJ2-7, is as follows: KAGVTQTPRYLIKTRGQQVTLSCSPISGHRSVSWYQQTPGQGLQFLFEYFSETQRNKGNFPGRFSGRQFSNSRSEMNVSTLELGDSALYLCASSNPGDNEQYFGPGTRLTVT.